This TCR beta chain originates from a study of radiation and T cells in renal cell carcinoma. Study-level information: Nephrectomy followed 15 Gy stereotactic body radiation by 4 weeks.

There are 17 residues in the CDR3. Germline V gene data show CDR1 as SNHLY and CDR2 as FYNNEI. V lost 8 bases to trimming and J lost 3 bases, with 24 bases between them. About this clone: Its antigen is currently unknown.

General observations from the study: Baseline intratumoral clonotype presence is unknown without pretreatment biopsies.

Time point given: blood 2 weeks post-SBRT. Treatment specified: 15 Gy SBRT to primary tumor, nephrectomy 4 weeks later. Blood was sampled at baseline, 2 weeks and 4 weeks after SBRT. The method was immunoSEQ multiplex PCR; TCRdb's version includes in-frame clones alone and lacks a portion of them. The sample has 120,000 or so clones; around 85% are singletons. The receptor comes from a man aged 45-65 years with renal cell carcinoma. V is TRBV2 and J is TRBJ2-3; D perhaps matches TRBD2 (6 bases). The starting material was blood, obtained from a patient whose treatment included radiotherapy and nephrectomy. The CDR3 loop is CASRFDLSGSRTDTQYF. The CDR3 DNA reads TGTGCCAGCCGCTTCGACCTCAGCGGGTCCCGTACAGATACGCAGTATTTT.